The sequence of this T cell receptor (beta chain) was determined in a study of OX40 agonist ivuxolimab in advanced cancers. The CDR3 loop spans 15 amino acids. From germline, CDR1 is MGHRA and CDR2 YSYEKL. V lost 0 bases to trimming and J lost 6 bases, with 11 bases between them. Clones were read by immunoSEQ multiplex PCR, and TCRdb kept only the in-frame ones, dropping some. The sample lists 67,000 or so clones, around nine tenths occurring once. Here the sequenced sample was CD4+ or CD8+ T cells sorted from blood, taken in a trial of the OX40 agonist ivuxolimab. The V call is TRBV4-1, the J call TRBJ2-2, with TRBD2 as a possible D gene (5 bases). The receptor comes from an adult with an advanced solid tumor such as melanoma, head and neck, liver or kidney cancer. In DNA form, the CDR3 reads TGCGCCAGCAGCCAAGAAGTTAGCGCTCCCGGGGAGCTGTTTTTT. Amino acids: CASSQEVSAPGELFF.